These T cell receptor beta chains were read from a single sample in a study of monozygotic twins with inflammatory bowel disease. From the 5' RACE reads, TCRdb lists one entry per CDR3 protein and no DNA. This sample carries approximately 400,000 distinct CDR3 sequences, with around 2.5% going to the ten biggest clones. Sequencing input: blood. These receptors were taken from a human donor with ulcerative colitis or Crohn's disease, or a healthy co-twin of an affected twin (not recorded which). Each CDR3 is given with its conserved first and last residue. The order of the fields is J gene, V gene, CDR3 protein.

J: TRBJ2-1
V: TRBV5-1
CDR3: CASTDSGPEQFF

J: TRBJ1-2
V: TRBV3-1
CDR3: CASSQGGRQTYGYTF

J: TRBJ2-7
V: TRBV10-3
CDR3: CAISESGEQYF

J: TRBJ2-2
V: TRBV7-9
CDR3: CASSLKAGIAGELFF

J: TRBJ1-2
V: TRBV24-1
CDR3: CATSATGTGGRGYTF

J: TRBJ2-7
V: TRBV5-5
CDR3: CASSLDRGHYEQYF

J: TRBJ2-3
V: TRBV5-4
CDR3: CASSLGPNRGRFHPTQYF

J: TRBJ1-1
V: TRBV18
CDR3: CASSPDRVGSNTEAFF

J: TRBJ2-1
V: TRBV21-1
CDR3: CASTAGGSSYNEQFF

J: TRBJ1-4
V: TRBV2
CDR3: CASSESASEKLFF

J: TRBJ2-2
V: TRBV19
CDR3: CASHYAGTENTGELFF

J: TRBJ1-6
V: TRBV20-1
CDR3: CSARRWGSNSPLHF

J: TRBJ2-2
V: TRBV6-2/TRBV6-3
CDR3: CASRLSGGANTGELFF

J: TRBJ1-5
V: TRBV7-2
CDR3: CASSDRSGLAAQHF

J: TRBJ2-7
V: TRBV25-1
CDR3: CASSGKQGLQGLAYEQYF

J: TRBJ2-3
V: TRBV5-1
CDR3: CASSRGLAEFTDTQYF

J: TRBJ2-5
V: TRBV4-3
CDR3: CASSQLLSGTSGQETQYF

J: TRBJ2-3
V: TRBV20-1
CDR3: CSAGNSDTQYF

J: TRBJ2-1
V: TRBV3-1
CDR3: CASSQGAGGGEQFF

J: TRBJ1-4
V: TRBV11-2
CDR3: CASSSARGDEKLFF

J: TRBJ2-3
V: TRBV11-1
CDR3: CASSLGTQRTDTQYF

J: TRBJ1-2
V: TRBV3-1
CDR3: CASSQEQGPYGYTF